These 19 T cell receptor beta chains came from one sample sequenced in a study of blood T cell repertoires in COVID-19. Produced via immunoSEQ multiplex PCR; TCRdb's table is partial and in-frame only. This sample yields 350,000 to 450,000 clones, of which approximately 90% are seen a single time; about 0.78% belongs to the top ten. The sample consisted of PBMCs or T cells enriched from blood (not recorded which). The receptors were sampled from a woman aged 40 to 49 who had been exposed to COVID-19.

This clone has more than one count but fewer than ten. The rearrangement joins TRBV5-1 to TRBJ1-5; possibly TRBD1 for D (5 bases). V lost 4 bases and J 5 bases, leaving 13 bases between the germline ends. CDR1 is SGHRS, CDR2 YFSETQ, per germline. This CDR3 contains 14 residues. The chain's CDR3 is CASSVGQGDQPQHF. The CDR3, as DNA: TGCGCCAGCAGCGTAGGACAAGGGGATCAGCCCCAGCATTTT.

The rearrangement joins TRBV4-3 to TRBJ1-1, with D perhaps TRBD1 (5 bases). This CDR3 has 13 amino acids. V lost 4 bases to trimming and J lost 8 bases, with 14 bases between them. Germline V gives CDR1 LGHNA, CDR2 YSLEER. The CDR3 bases are TGCGCCAGCAGCCTCAACCGGGGGAAGGAAGCTTTCTTT. Its translation is CASSLNRGKEAFF.

This rearrangement joins TRBV12-3 or TRBV12-4 to TRBJ1-2; possible D gene TRBD1, 6 bases. V lost 5 bases and J lost 4, with 8 bases in between. The CDR3 length is 12 residues. CDR3 amino acids: CASSRTVYGYTF. DNA for the CDR3: TGTGCCAGCAGTAGGACAGTCTATGGCTACACCTTC.

The chain joins TRBV3-1 (or the pseudogene TRBV3-2) to TRBJ2-1; TRBD2 agrees at 9 bases. Germline values: CDR1 LGHDT, CDR2 YNNKEL (reference sequence). This CDR3 comprises 14 residues. V shed 2 bases and J 8 bases; nucleotides not matched to a gene: 4. The CDR3 sequence: CASSQRLAGHEQFF. DNA for the CDR3: TGTGCCAGCAGCCAAAGGCTAGCGGGACATGAGCAGTTCTTC.

The chain combines TRBV30 with TRBJ1-3; D is unresolved. Germline loops: CDR1 GTSNPN, CDR2 SVGIG (reference sequence). The CDR3 is made up of 14 amino acids. V lost 2 bases, J lost 0 bases, and 8 bases lay in between. This CDR3 reads CAWSIRSSGNTIYF. The DNA for the CDR3 is TGTGCCTGGAGTATCCGGAGCTCTGGAAACACCATATATTTT.

J is TRBJ1-1 and V is TRBV5-1, with a tentative D call TRBD1 (6 bases). This CDR3 has 14 residues. Germline CDR1 and CDR2: SGHRS and YFSETQ. V was pared by 7 bases and J by 0 bases, with 13 bases between. The CDR3 DNA sequence: TGCGCCAGCGGGAAATCAGGGGTGAACACTGAAGCTTTCTTT. Protein: CASGKSGVNTEAFF.

V usage is TRBV7-9 and J usage is TRBJ1-4, with D unclear. The germline V and J ends were trimmed by 5 bases and 8 bases, with 9 bases remaining between them. CDR1 SEHNR and CDR2 FQNEAQ come from the germline V gene (reference sequence). This CDR3 contains 12 residues. The CDR3 DNA reads as TGTGCCAGCAGCCAGAACCACGAAAAACTGTTTTTT. Translation gives CASSQNHEKLFF.

V gene TRBV7-3 combines with J gene TRBJ1-2; the match to TRBD1 covers 10 bases. CDR1 and CDR2 from the germline V gene are SGHTA and FQGTGA. The V and J ends lost 1 base and 2 bases, in that order; junction bases with no gene match: 7. This CDR3 has 17 residues. The CDR3 sequence: CASSLNPPGQGNYGYTF. The CDR3 nucleotides are TGTGCCAGCAGCTTAAACCCTCCGGGACAGGGGAACTATGGCTACACCTTC.

This chain joins TRBV12-3 or TRBV12-4 and TRBJ2-7; a weak D match, TRBD2 (5 bases). Trimming shortened V by 3 bases and J by 7 bases, and 7 bases separated the two germline ends. There are 11 residues in the CDR3. The CDR3 here is CASSFSGEQYF. DNA of the CDR3: TGTGCCAGCAGTTTCTCGGGGGAGCAGTACTTC.

A remark on this clone: Other DNA variants within this sample encode the same CDR3. This chain links TRBV7-2 with TRBJ2-5, with 9 bases matching TRBD2. V shed 5 bases and J 5 bases; nucleotides not matched to a gene: 6. Germline V gives CDR1 SGHTA, CDR2 FQGNSA. The CDR3 totals 14 residues. The CDR3 spells CASSRGLAVETQYF. The CDR3 DNA follows: TGTGCCAGCAGCCGGGGACTAGCTGTGGAGACCCAGTACTTC.

This clone was recorded at least ten times. This sequence joins TRBV2 and TRBJ2-1; 7 bases map to TRBD2. Germline trimming cut 8 bases from V and 0 bases from J; bases unmatched to any gene: 7. Germline-derived CDR1 and CDR2 are SNHLY and FYNNEI. This CDR3 comprises 15 residues. In DNA form, the CDR3 reads TGTGCCAGCTCCCCTGGCGGGAGCTCCTACAATGAGCAGTTCTTC. This gives the protein CASSPGGSSYNEQFF.

The rearrangement links TRBV4-3 to TRBJ2-7; possibly TRBD1 for D (6 bases). The germline V and J ends were trimmed by 0 bases and 5 bases, with 20 bases remaining between them. The CDR3 is 17 residues long. CDR1 LGHNA and CDR2 YSLEER come from the germline V gene. CDR3 DNA: TGCGCCAGCAGCCAAGATCGGGCGTCTACAGGGTGGAACGAGCAGTACTTC. The encoded protein is CASSQDRASTGWNEQYF.

The chain combines TRBV6-5 with TRBJ1-3; TRBD1 is a possible D gene (5 bases). Germline-derived CDR1 and CDR2 are MNHEY and SVGAGI. Trimming pared 10 bases from V and 4 bases from J, leaving 11 bases between. The CDR3 spans 12 residues. CDR3 DNA: TGTGCCACCGCGGGGCTCGGAAACACCATATATTTT. This gives the protein CATAGLGNTIYF.

The chain is built from TRBV7-8 and TRBJ2-5; TRBD1 aligns across 11 bases. The J segment lost 4 bases and the V segment lost 8 bases, leaving 6 bases of the junction unmatched. CDR1 is SGHVS, CDR2 FQNEAQ, per germline. CDR3 length: 14 amino acids. This CDR3 is CASGQGAQGETQYF. Written as DNA, the CDR3 is TGTGCCAGCGGACAGGGGGCGCAGGGAGAGACCCAGTACTTC.

Only a few counts were recorded for this clone. This rearrangement joins TRBV6-5 to TRBJ2-2, with D uncertain. CDR1 and CDR2 from the germline V gene are MNHEY and SVGAGI. V lost 0 bases, J lost 6 bases, and 8 bases lay in between. The CDR3 has 14 residues. Here the CDR3 DNA reads TGTGCCAGCAGTTACTCCAGATTTTCCGGGGAGCTGTTTTTT. Its protein is CASSYSRFSGELFF.

The genes are TRBV10-2 and TRBJ2-1; 8 positions agree with TRBD2. V was clipped by 6 bases and J by 4 bases; unmatched bases: 8. Germline lookup yields CDR1 WSHSY and CDR2 SAAADI. The length of the CDR3 is 15 residues. In DNA, the CDR3 is TGCGCCAGCAGAGTAAGCGGGGGAAATTACAATGAGCAGTTCTTC. Its translation is CASRVSGGNYNEQFF.

This chain connects TRBV5-6 to TRBJ1-1; a weak D match, TRBD1 (5 bases). This CDR3 has 15 residues. CDR1 is SGHDT, CDR2 YYEEEE, per germline. V lost 4 bases to trimming and J lost 1 base, with 14 bases between them. The chain's CDR3 is CASSTLSGQNTEAFF. CDR3 bases: TGTGCCAGCAGCACCCTTAGTGGACAGAACACTGAAGCTTTCTTT.

The V and J genes are TRBV2 and TRBJ2-7; D ambiguous. Germline V gene lookup returns CDR1 SNHLY and CDR2 FYNNEI. Trimming took off 6 bases at V and 0 bases at J, with 15 bases between the two ends. The CDR3 is 15 residues long. CDR3: CASRGDVAGSYEQYF. CDR3 in DNA: TGTGCCAGCAGGGGCGATGTGGCAGGCTCCTACGAGCAGTACTTC.

The gene calls are TRBV19 and TRBJ1-2, with 8 bases lining up with TRBD1. The CDR3 is made up of 14 amino acids. J gave up 8 bases and V 2 bases, and 7 bases lay outside the gene matches. Germline loops: CDR1 LNHDA, CDR2 SQIVND (reference sequence). The CDR3 sequence is CASSILGQGDGYTF. CDR3 sequence (DNA): TGTGCCAGTAGTATATTAGGACAGGGTGACGGCTACACCTTC.